This TCR beta chain was recovered during a study of blood T cell repertoires in COVID-19. For the study at large: Before being deemed recovered, Cohort 3 donors had two negative PCRs, clearance, or symptom resolution. Sources were T cells, B-cell-depleted T cells, or PBMCs; the material itself was cDNA or gDNA.

Germline V lookup: CDR1 MDHEN, CDR2 SYDVKM. Trimming at V came to 5 bases and at J to 3 bases, leaving 3 bases not matched to a gene. CDR3 size: 14 residues. Original handling: Amplified reference gene primers provided the basis for estimating nucleated cell counts. The repertoire was sequenced with immunoSEQ multiplex PCR; TCRdb's copy has only in-frame clones and lacks some. V and J calls and clone size are as listed in that table; D and trimming were resolved from the DNA. This sample yields 200,000 or so clones, of which around 86% are seen a single time; 7% to 7.5% belongs to the top ten. Sequencing was performed on PBMCs or T cells enriched from blood (not recorded which). V is TRBV28 and J is TRBJ2-3, with 9 bases matching TRBD2. This clonotype was obtained from a man aged 30-40 years in a cohort exposed to, infected with or recovered from COVID-19 (not recorded which). CDR3 DNA: TGTGCCAGCAGTCCGCTAGCGGGGACAGATACGCAGTATTTT. Translated, it gives CASSPLAGTDTQYF.